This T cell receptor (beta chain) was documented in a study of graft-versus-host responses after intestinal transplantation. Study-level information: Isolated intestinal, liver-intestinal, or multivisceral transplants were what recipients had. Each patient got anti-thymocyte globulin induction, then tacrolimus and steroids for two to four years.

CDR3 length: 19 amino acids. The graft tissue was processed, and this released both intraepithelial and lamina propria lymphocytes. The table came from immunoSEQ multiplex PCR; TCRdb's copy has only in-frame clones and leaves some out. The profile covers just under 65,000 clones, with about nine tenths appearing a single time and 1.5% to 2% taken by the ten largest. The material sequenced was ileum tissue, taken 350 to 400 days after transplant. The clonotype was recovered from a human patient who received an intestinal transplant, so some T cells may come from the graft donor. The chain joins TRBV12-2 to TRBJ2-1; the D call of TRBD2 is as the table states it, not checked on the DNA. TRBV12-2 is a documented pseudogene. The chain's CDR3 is CASRGAGEEKFLPYNEQFF. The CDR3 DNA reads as TGTGCAAGTCGTGGGGCGGGAGAAGAGAAATTTCTCCCGTACAATGAGCAGTTCTTC.